This TCR beta chain was recovered during a study of post-analysis software for immune sequencing data (dated by TCRdb to 2013 to 2016). Context from the whole study: Recorded disease courses included relapsing-remitting, secondary progressive and progressive-relapsing multiple sclerosis, with some patients lacking subtype annotation. Patient repertoires were compared against 10 to 12 previously published healthy control repertoires from donors aged about 6 to 26 years. A subset of samples was prepared in parallel using single-end sample barcoding, then pooled and co-amplified after Illumina adapter ligation. What the work shows at the level of the full study, not this receptor alone: Significantly higher frequencies in patients than in controls were found for a handful of TRBV segments, including TRBV5-6, TRBV5-1 and TRBV20-1. The multiple sclerosis patient group was slightly younger than the control group. Direct clustering with F measure revealed strong co-clustering of samples prepared in the same batch, which led to a batch-effect correction. Compared with controls, multiple sclerosis patients had significantly lower normalized Chao1 diversity, a finding suggesting substantial peripheral T-cell clonal expansion.

To demonstrate the VDJtools post-analysis software, the study profiled TCR beta repertoires from the peripheral blood of 10 to 15 young patients with multiple sclerosis. Multiple sclerosis patients were children and adolescents aged roughly 6 to 17 years. The library was built by means of PCR. TCRdb names Illumina HiSeq 2500 as the instrument used. Unique molecular identifiers were incorporated into TCR beta cDNA libraries to reduce PCR and sequencing biases. Per 1 to 10 million input T cells, roughly 0.5 million cDNA molecules were obtained, such that each molecule approximated one T cell. The patient libraries were prepared and sequenced with the same protocol used for the earlier healthy control dataset. Within a given batch, samples were prepared together, multiplexed and sequenced on the same HiSeq lane. For the original study's pipeline: Raw barcoded reads were processed with MIGEC, and single-read molecular identifier groups were discarded before consensus assembly and CDR3 extraction. Clonotype tables were post-analysed with VDJtools, normalizing diversity by down-sampling all datasets to the smallest sample size. In repertoire overlap clustering, CDR3 amino acid sequences, but not nucleotide sequences, were matched to correct batch-related cross-sample contamination. TCRdb took the public reads, trimmed them with fastp at Q25, ran MiXCR for clone calling and kept in-frame beta chains. Rows with a matching CDR3 protein are joined into one entry that keeps the most common DNA and genes. For this entry, the V and J calls and clone size follow TCRdb and not the study's own pipeline. In all, the sample holds 150,000 to 200,000 distinct CDR3 sequences, and about 29% of those were seen once. Clones ranked in the top ten supply over 1.2% of the sample.

CDR1 and CDR2, looked up from the germline V gene (reference sequence), are MNHNY and SVGAGI. The cysteine opens and the phenylalanine closes a CDR3 of 11 amino acids. Here the CDR3 DNA is all that survives: 33 bases in frame from base 1. The V end loses 6 bases and the J end loses 12 bases, and a stretch of 12 bases separates them. This clonotype was recorded a few times. Its binding antigen is unknown. Nothing much larger sits one base from this clone, and base qualities are not available. Sample: blood. The chain is assembled from TRBV6-6 and TRBJ2-1, with the D gene too uncertain to name. The clonotype comes from a girl aged 5-17 years with multiple sclerosis. The CDR3 here reads CASRSRSRQFF. The sequenced DNA is TGTGCCAGCAGAAGCCGGTCCAGGCAGTTCTTC.